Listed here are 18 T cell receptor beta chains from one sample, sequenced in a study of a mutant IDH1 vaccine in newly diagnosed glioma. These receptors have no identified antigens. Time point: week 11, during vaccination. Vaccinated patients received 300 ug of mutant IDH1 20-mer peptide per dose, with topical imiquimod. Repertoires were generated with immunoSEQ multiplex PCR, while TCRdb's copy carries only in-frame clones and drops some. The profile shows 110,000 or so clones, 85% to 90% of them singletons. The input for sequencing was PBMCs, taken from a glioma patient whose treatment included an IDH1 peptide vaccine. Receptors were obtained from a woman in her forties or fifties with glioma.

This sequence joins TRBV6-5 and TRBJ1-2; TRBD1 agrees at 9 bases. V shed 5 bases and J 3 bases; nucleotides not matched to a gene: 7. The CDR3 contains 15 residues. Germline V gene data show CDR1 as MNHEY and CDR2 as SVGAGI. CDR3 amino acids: CASSLRDREDYGYTF. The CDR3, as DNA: TGTGCCAGCAGTCTCCGGGACAGGGAGGACTATGGCTACACCTTC.

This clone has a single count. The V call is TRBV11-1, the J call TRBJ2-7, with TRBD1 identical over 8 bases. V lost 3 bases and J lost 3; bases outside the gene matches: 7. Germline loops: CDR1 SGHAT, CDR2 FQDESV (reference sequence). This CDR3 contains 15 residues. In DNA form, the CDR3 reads TGTGCCAGCAGCTTTCGGGACAGGTCTCTCTACGAGCAGTACTTC. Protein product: CASSFRDRSLYEQYF. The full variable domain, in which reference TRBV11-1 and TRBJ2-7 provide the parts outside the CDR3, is EAEVAQSPRYKITEKSQAVAFWCDPISGHATLYWYRQILGQGPELLVQFQDESVVDDSQLPKDRFSAERLKGVDSTLKIQPAELGDSAMYLCASSFRDRSLYEQYFGPGTRLTVT.

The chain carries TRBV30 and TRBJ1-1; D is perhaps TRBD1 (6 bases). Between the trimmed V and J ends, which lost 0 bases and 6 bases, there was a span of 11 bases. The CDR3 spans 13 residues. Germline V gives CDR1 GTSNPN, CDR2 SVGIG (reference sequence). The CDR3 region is CAWSVFGGAEAFF. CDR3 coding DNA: TGTGCCTGGAGTGTATTCGGGGGCGCTGAAGCTTTCTTT.

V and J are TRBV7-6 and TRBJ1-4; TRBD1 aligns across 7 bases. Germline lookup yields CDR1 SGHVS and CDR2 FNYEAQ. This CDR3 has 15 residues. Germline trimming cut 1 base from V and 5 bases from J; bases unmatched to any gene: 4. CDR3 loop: CASSLVAGGNEKLFF. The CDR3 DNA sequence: TGTGCCAGCAGCTTAGTCGCAGGGGGGAATGAAAAACTGTTTTTT.

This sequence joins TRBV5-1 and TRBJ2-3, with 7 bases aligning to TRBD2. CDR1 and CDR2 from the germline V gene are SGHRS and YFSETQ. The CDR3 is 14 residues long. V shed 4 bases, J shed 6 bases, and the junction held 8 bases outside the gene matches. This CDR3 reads CASSLSGPGDTQYF. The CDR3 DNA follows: TGCGCCAGCAGCCTTAGCGGGCCAGGGGATACGCAGTATTTT.

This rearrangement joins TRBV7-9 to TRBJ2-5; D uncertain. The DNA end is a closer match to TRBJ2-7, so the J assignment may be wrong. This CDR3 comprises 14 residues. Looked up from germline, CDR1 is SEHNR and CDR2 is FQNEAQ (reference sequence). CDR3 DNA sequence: TGTGCCAGCAGCCGTCCGGTAAGCTCCTACGAGCAGTACTTC. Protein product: CASSRPVSSYEQYF.

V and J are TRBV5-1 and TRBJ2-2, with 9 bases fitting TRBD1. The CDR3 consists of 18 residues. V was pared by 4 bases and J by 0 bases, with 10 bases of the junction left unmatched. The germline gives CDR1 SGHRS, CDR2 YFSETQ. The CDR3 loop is CASSVPDRGAPNTGELFF. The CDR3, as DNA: TGCGCCAGCAGCGTGCCCGACAGGGGGGCCCCGAACACCGGGGAGCTGTTTTTT. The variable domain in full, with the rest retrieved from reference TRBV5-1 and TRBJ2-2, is KAGVTQTPRYLIKTRGQQVTLSCSPISGHRSVSWYQQTPGQGLQFLFEYFSETQRNKGNFPGRFSGRQFSNSRSEMNVSTLELGDSALYLCASSVPDRGAPNTGELFFGEGSRLTVL.

The CDR3 loop reads CASSSLWGETQYF. CDR3 sequence (DNA): TGTGCCAGCAGCTCGCTCTGGGGAGAGACCCAGTACTTC. The rearrangement links TRBV6-5 to TRBJ2-5; no clear D gene. Germline lookup yields CDR1 MNHEY and CDR2 SVGAGI. Trimming removed 6 bases at V and 4 bases at J, with 12 bases between. The CDR3 consists of 13 residues.

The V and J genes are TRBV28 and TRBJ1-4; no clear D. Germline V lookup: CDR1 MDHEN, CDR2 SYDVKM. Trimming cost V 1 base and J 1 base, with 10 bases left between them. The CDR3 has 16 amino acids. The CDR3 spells CASSLSPRKTNEKLFF. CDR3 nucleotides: TGTGCCAGCAGTTTATCTCCGCGTAAAACTAATGAAAAACTGTTTTTT.

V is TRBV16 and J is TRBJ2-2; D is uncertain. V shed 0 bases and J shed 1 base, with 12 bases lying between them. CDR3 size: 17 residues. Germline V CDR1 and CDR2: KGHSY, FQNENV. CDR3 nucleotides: TGTGCCAGCAGCCAATCTCTAGAGAAAAGGAACACCGGGGAGCTGTTTTTT. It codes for CASSQSLEKRNTGELFF.

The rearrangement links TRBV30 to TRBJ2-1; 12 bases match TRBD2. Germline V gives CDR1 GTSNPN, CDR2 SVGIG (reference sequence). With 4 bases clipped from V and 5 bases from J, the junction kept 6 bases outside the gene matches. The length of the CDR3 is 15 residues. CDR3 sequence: CAWTRLAGVDNEQFF. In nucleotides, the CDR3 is TGTGCCTGGACCCGACTAGCGGGAGTAGACAATGAGCAGTTCTTC.

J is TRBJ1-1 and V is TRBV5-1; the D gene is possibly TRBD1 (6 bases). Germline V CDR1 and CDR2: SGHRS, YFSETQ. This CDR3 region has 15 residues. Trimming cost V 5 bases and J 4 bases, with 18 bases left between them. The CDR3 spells CASSPDQGQATEAFF. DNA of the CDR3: TGCGCCAGCAGTCCTGACCAGGGGCAGGCCACTGAAGCTTTCTTT.

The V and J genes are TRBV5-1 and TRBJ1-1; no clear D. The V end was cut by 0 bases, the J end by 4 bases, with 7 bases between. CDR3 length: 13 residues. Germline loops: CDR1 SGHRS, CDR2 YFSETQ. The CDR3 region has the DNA TGCGCCAGCAGCTTGGGATTGGGCACTGAAGCTTTCTTT. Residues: CASSLGLGTEAFF.

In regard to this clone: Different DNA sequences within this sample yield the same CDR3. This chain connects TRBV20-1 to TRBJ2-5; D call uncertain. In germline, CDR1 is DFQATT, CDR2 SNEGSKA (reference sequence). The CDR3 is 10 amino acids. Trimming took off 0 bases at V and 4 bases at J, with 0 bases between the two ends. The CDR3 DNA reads TGCAGTGCTAGAGAAGAGACCCAGTACTTC. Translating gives CSAREETQYF.

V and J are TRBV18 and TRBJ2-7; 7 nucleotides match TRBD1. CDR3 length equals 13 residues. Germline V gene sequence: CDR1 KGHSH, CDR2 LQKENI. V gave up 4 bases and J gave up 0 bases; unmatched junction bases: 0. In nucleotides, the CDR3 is TGTGCCAGCTCACGGACAGGCTCCTACGAGCAGTACTTC. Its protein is CASSRTGSYEQYF.

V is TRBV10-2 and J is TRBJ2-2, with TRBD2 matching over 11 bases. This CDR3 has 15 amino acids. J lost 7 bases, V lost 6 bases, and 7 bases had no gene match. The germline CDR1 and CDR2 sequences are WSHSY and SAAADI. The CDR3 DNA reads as TGCGCCAGCAGCGAAGGAGGGACTAGCGGCGGGGAGCTGTTTTTT. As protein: CASSEGGTSGGELFF.

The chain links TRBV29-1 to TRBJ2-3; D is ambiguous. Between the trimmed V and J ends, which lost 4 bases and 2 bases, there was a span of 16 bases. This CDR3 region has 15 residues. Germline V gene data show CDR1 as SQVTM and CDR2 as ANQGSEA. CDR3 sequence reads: CSVGNLRYLTDTQYF. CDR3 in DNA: TGCAGCGTTGGGAACCTCCGATACCTCACAGATACGCAGTATTTT.

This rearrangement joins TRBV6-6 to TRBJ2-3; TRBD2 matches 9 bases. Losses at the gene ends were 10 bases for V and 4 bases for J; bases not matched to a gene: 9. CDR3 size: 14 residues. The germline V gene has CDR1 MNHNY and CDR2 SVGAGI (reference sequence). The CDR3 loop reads CAILSGSGADTQYF. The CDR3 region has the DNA TGTGCCATCCTTAGCGGGAGCGGTGCAGATACGCAGTATTTT.